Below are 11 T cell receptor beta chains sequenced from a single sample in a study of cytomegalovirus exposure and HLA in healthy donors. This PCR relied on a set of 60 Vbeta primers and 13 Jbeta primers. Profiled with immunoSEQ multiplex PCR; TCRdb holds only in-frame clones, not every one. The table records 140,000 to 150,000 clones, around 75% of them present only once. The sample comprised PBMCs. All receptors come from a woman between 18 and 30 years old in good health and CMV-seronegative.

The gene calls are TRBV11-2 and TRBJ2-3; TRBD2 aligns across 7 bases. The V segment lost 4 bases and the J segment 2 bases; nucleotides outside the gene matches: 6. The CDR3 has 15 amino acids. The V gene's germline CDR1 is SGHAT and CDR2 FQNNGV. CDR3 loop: CASSSGTIATDTQYF. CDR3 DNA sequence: TGTGCCAGCAGCTCAGGGACTATTGCCACAGATACGCAGTATTTT.

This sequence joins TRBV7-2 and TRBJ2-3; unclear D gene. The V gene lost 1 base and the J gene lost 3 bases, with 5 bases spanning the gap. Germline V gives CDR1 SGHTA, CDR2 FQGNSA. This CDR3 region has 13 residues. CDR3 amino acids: CASSLGLTDTQYF. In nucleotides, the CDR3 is TGTGCCAGCAGCTTAGGTTTAACAGATACGCAGTATTTT.

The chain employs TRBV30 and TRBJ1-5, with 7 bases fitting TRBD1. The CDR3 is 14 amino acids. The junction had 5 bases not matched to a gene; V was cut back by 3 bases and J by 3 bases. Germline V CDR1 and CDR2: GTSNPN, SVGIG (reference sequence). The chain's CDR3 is CAWSRGQLNQPQHF. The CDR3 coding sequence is TGTGCCTGGAGCAGGGGACAGCTCAATCAGCCCCAGCATTTT.

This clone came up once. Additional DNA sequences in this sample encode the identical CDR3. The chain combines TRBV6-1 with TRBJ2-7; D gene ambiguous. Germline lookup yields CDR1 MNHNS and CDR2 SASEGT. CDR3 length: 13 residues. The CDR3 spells CASSVRLDYEQYV. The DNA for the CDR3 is TGCGCCAGCAGTGTACGACTGGACTACGAGCAGTACGTC.

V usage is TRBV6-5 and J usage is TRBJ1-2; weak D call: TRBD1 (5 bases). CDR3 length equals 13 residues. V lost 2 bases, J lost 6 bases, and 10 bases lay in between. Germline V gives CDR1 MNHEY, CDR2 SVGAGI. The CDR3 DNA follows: TGTGCCAGCAGTTACGACAGCGGGCATGGCTACACCTTC. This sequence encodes CASSYDSGHGYTF.

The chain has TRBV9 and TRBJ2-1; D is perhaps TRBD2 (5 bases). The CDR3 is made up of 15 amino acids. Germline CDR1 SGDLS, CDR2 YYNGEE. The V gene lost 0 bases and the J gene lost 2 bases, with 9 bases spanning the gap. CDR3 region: CASSVEYGTYNEQFF. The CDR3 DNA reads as TGTGCCAGCAGCGTAGAATACGGGACCTACAATGAGCAGTTCTTC.

CDR3: CASRPTGASYGYTF. DNA of the CDR3: TGTGCCAGCAGGCCGACAGGGGCCTCCTATGGCTACACCTTC. The V and J genes are TRBV7-8 and TRBJ1-2; TRBD1 agrees at 8 bases. V trimming: 6 bases; J trimming: 4 bases; junction bases outside the gene matches: 7. This CDR3 comprises 14 residues. CDR1 and CDR2 from the germline V gene are SGHVS and FQNEAQ. The whole variable domain, remainder taken from reference TRBV7-8 and TRBJ1-2, is GAGVSQSPRYKVAKRGQDVALRCDPISGHVSLFWYQQALGQGPEFLTYFQNEAQLDKSGLPSDRFFAERPEGSVSTLKIQRTQQEDSAVYLCASRPTGASYGYTFGSGTRLTVV.

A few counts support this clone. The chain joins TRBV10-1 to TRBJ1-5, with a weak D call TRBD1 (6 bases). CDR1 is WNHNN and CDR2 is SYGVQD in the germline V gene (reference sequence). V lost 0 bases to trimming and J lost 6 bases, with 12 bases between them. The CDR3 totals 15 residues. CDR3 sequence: CASSESRGEGQPQHF. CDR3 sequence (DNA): TGCGCCAGCAGTGAGTCCAGGGGTGAGGGTCAGCCCCAGCATTTT.

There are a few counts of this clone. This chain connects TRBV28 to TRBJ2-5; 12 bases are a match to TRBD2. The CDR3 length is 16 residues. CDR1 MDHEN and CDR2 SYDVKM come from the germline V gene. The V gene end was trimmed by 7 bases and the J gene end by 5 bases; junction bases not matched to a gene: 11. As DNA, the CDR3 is TGTGCCAGCACCCCAGCTAGCGGGGGGGCCATGGAGACCCAGTACTTC. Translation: CASTPASGGAMETQYF.

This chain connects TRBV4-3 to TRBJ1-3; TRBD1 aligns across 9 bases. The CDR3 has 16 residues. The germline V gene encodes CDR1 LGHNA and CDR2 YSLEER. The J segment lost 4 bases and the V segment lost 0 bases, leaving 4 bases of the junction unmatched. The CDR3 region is CASSQETGTGGNTIYF. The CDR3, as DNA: TGCGCCAGCAGCCAAGAAACAGGGACAGGGGGAAACACCATATATTTT.

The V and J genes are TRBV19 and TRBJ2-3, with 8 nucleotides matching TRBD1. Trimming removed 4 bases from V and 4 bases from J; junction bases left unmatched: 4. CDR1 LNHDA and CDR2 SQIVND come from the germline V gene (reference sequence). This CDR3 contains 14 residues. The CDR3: CASSTHRGADTQYF. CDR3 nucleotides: TGTGCCAGTAGTACCCACAGGGGGGCAGATACGCAGTATTTT.